This T cell receptor beta chain stems from a study of OX40 agonist ivuxolimab in advanced cancers. About the study: The dose-escalation group included hepatocellular carcinoma, melanoma, renal cell carcinoma and head and neck cancer.

The study's findings and limits: Some of the nonresponding patients also showed low levels of normalized T-cell clonal expansion. The mean number of expanded clones was higher in CD8+ T cells than in CD4+. At doses 0.1 to 3.0 mg/kg, CD4+ and CD8+ clones expanded.

Generated by immunoSEQ multiplex PCR, the TCRdb table keeps only in-frame clones and is missing some. The sample shows more than 45,000 clones, 86% of them seen only once. Note on this clone: What it binds is not known.

The specimen comprised CD4+ or CD8+ T cells sorted from blood, sampled in a trial of the OX40 agonist ivuxolimab. This receptor was obtained from an adult with an advanced solid tumor such as melanoma, head and neck, liver or kidney cancer.

The chain's CDR3 is CASSQDLIPSDNEQFF. DNA of the CDR3: TGTGCCAGCAGCCAAGACCTGATCCCCTCGGACAATGAGCAGTTCTTC. The V and J genes are TRBV4-2 and TRBJ2-1; no firm D call. Germline V gives CDR1 LGHNA, CDR2 YNFKEQ. The CDR3 is 16 residues long. Trimming pared 0 bases from V and 5 bases from J, leaving 14 bases between.